This T cell receptor beta chain comes out of a study of blood T cell repertoires in COVID-19. About the research overall: From T cells, B-cell-depleted T cells, or PBMCs came the material, which was cDNA or gDNA.

Enrollees, about 18 to 95 years old, lived in 25 or so US areas. Cohorts were determined from participant-reported clinical history. V gave up 0 bases and J gave up 3 bases; unmatched junction bases: 4. The CDR3 extends over 17 amino acids. Per the germline V gene, CDR1 is SGHRS and CDR2 is YFSETQ. Sequenced by immunoSEQ multiplex PCR; TCRdb stores in-frame clones only, minus some. This sample has 150,000 to 200,000 clones, with about 80% found just once. This TCR came from a woman aged 55-70 years who had recovered from COVID-19. This rearrangement joins TRBV5-1 to TRBJ2-6, with 9 nucleotides matching TRBD1. Sequencing was done on a sample of PBMCs or T cells enriched from blood (not recorded which). For the CDR3, the DNA is TGCGCCAGCAGCTTGGAGACAGGGGGGAGTGGGGCCAACGTCCTGACTTTC. This encodes CASSLETGGSGANVLTF.